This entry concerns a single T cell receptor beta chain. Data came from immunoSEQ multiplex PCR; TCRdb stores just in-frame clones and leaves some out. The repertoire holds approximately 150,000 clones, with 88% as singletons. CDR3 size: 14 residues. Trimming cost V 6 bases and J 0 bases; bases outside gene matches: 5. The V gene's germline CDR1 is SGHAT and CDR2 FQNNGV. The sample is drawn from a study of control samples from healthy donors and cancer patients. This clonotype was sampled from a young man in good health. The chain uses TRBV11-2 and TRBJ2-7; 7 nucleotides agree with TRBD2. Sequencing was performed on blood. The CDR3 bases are TGTGCCAGCAGTCGGACGGGGGGCTCCTACGAGCAGTACTTC. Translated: CASSRTGGSYEQYF.